This record covers a single T cell receptor (beta chain). This specimen belongs to a study of blood T cell repertoires in COVID-19. Study-level background: Nucleic acid was either cDNA or gDNA, and it came from T cells, B-cell-depleted T cells, or PBMCs.

Authors' data handling: Reference gene primers were amplified, and this amplification served to estimate nucleated cell counts. Produced via immunoSEQ multiplex PCR; TCRdb's table is partial and in-frame only. V and J calls and clone size come straight from that table; D and trimming were deduced from the DNA. Found here are around 200,000 clones, 65% to 90% of them singletons; the top ten hold roughly 4%. Recruits, aged about 18 to 95 years, lived in around 24 US areas. V was shortened by 2 bases and J by 3 bases, with 8 bases between the two germline ends. Germline CDR1 and CDR2: MNHEY and SVGAGI. The CDR3 loop spans 15 amino acids.

This chain links TRBV6-5 with TRBJ1-6; no clear D gene. Material for sequencing was PBMCs or T cells enriched from blood (not recorded which). This TCR derives from a woman in her 30s who had been exposed to COVID-19. The CDR3 coding sequence is TGTGCCAGCAGTTACGGGCTGGACTATAATTCACCCCTCCACTTT. Translating gives CASSYGLDYNSPLHF.